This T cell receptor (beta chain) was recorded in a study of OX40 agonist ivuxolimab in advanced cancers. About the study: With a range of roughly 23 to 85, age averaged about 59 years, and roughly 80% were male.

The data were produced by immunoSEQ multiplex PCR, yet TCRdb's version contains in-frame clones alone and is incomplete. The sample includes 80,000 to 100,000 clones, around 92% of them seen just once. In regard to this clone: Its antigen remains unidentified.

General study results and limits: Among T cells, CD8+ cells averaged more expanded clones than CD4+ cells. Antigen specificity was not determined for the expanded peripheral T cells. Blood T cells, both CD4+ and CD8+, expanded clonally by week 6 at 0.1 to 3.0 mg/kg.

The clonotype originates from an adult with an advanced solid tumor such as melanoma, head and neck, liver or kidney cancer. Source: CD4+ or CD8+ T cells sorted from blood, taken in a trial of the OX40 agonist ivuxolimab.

The CDR3 reads CASSEAKTYNEQFF. The DNA of the CDR3 is TGTGCCAGCAGTGAAGCGAAGACATACAATGAGCAGTTCTTC. The V call is TRBV6-1, the J call TRBJ2-1; D unclear. The CDR3 spans 14 residues. Germline assignment: CDR1 MNHNS and CDR2 SASEGT. Trimming cost V 0 bases and J 4 bases, with 7 bases left between them.